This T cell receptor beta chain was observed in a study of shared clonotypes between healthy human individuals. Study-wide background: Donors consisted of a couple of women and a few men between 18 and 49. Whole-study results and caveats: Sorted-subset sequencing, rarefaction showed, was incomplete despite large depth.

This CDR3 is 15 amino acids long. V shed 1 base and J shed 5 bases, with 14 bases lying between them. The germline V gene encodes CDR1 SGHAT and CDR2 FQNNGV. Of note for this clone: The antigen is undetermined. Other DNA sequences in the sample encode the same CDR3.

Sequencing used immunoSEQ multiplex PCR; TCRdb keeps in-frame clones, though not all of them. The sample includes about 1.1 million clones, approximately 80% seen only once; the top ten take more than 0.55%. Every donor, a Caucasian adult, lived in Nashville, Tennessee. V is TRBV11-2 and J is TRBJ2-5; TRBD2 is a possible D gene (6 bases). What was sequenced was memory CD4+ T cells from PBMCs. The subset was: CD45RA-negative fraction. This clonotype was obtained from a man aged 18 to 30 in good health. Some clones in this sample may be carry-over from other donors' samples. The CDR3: CASSLVGGEGETQYF. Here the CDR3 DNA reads TGTGCCAGCAGCTTAGTCGGCGGGGAAGGCGAGACCCAGTACTTC.